One sample yielded the 20 T cell receptor beta chains listed below, sequenced in a study of cytomegalovirus exposure and HLA in healthy donors. Profiled with immunoSEQ multiplex PCR; TCRdb holds only in-frame clones, not every one. The data hold about 150,000 clones, with 80% to 95% observed a single time. Sequenced material: PBMCs. The receptors here all came from a man aged 18 to 30 in good health and CMV-seronegative.

V and J are TRBV10-2 and TRBJ1-1; D possibly corresponds to TRBD1 (6 bases). The V end lost 0 bases, the J end lost 1 base, and 12 bases lay between the germline ends. CDR1 is WSHSY and CDR2 is SAAADI in the germline V gene. The CDR3 totals 16 residues. CDR3 sequence reads: CASSESDRWGNTEAFF. In nucleotides, the CDR3 is TGCGCCAGCAGTGAGTCGGACAGATGGGGGAACACTGAAGCTTTCTTT.

V gene TRBV30 combines with J gene TRBJ1-1; D not resolved. The germline gives CDR1 GTSNPN, CDR2 SVGIG (reference sequence). V was shortened by 1 base and J by 4 bases, with 7 bases between the two germline ends. The CDR3 loop spans 12 amino acids. CDR3 in amino acids: CAWSAVSTEAFF. CDR3 coding DNA: TGTGCCTGGAGTGCGGTGAGCACTGAAGCTTTCTTT. Complete variable domain (other parts from reference TRBV30 and TRBJ1-1): SQTIHQWPATLVQPVGSPLSLECTVEGTSNPNLYWYRQAAGRGLQLLFYSVGIGQISSEVPQNLSASRPQDRQFILSSKKLLLSDSGFYLCAWSAVSTEAFFGQGTRLTVV.

The chain joins TRBV5-1 to TRBJ2-3; TRBD2 agrees at 15 bases. The CDR3 is 17 amino acids. With 3 bases clipped from V and 4 bases from J, the junction kept 6 bases outside the gene matches. Germline values: CDR1 SGHRS, CDR2 YFSETQ. DNA for the CDR3: TGCGCCAGCAGCTCCGGACTAGCGGGGGGGAACGCAGATACGCAGTATTTT. Its translation: CASSSGLAGGNADTQYF.

V and J are TRBV7-3 and TRBJ1-1, with 9 bases fitting TRBD1. This CDR3 contains 15 residues. V shed 4 bases and J 3 bases; nucleotides not matched to a gene: 6. Germline loops: CDR1 SGHTA, CDR2 FQGTGA. In nucleotides, the CDR3 is TGTGCCAGCAGCTCACAGGGGGCGCGGGACACTGAAGCTTTCTTT. As protein: CASSSQGARDTEAFF.

This clone was seen a single time. V gene TRBV7-2 combines with J gene TRBJ1-6; a possible D gene is TRBD1 (6 bases). Germline assignment: CDR1 SGHTA and CDR2 FQGNSA. This CDR3 is 14 amino acids long. Trimming left V 5 bases short and J 9 bases short, with 14 bases between. The CDR3 protein is CASSHRERSSPLHF. Written as DNA, the CDR3 is TGTGCCAGCAGCCACAGGGAAAGGAGTTCACCCCTCCACTTT.

V gene TRBV7-8 combines with J gene TRBJ1-5, with 10 bases identical to TRBD1. This CDR3 contains 19 residues. The ends lost 1 base at V and 4 bases at J; junction bases unmatched: 13. Germline CDR1 SGHVS, CDR2 FQNEAQ. The CDR3 region has the DNA TGTGCCAGCAGCTTAGGTACCGGGACAGGGGTGTCAGCAAATCAGCCCCAGCATTTT. It is translated as CASSLGTGTGVSANQPQHF.

The V gene is TRBV19, the J gene TRBJ1-2; D is ambiguous. Trimming took off 6 bases at V and 4 bases at J, with 6 bases between the two ends. The germline V gene has CDR1 LNHDA and CDR2 SQIVND (reference sequence). The CDR3 loop spans 11 amino acids. The chain's CDR3 is CASRGFYGYTF. The DNA for the CDR3 is TGTGCCAGTAGGGGCTTCTATGGCTACACCTTC.

The chain uses TRBV19 and TRBJ2-1; a possible D gene is TRBD2 (6 bases). Germline CDR1 and CDR2: LNHDA and SQIVND (reference sequence). Trimming left V 1 base short and J 4 bases short, with 11 bases between. The CDR3 totals 15 residues. CDR3 DNA: TGTGCCAGTAGTATAGCGAGCGGGCTATACAATGAGCAGTTCTTC. Translating gives CASSIASGLYNEQFF.

The rearrangement links TRBV2 to TRBJ1-1; the match to TRBD1 covers 9 bases. V was pared by 6 bases and J by 1 base, with 3 bases of the junction left unmatched. CDR1 is SNHLY and CDR2 is FYNNEI in the germline V gene. CDR3 length: 14 residues. For the CDR3, the DNA is TGTGCCAGCAGCGTGGGACAGGGGAACACTGAAGCTTTCTTT. Translated, it gives CASSVGQGNTEAFF.

The CDR3 here is CASSQGEPAGGYEQYV. The DNA of the CDR3 is TGTGCCAGCAGCCAAGGTGAACCAGCGGGAGGTTACGAGCAGTACGTC. This chain joins TRBV14 and TRBJ2-7, with 9 bases aligning to TRBD2. CDR1 and CDR2 from the germline V gene are SGHDN and FVKESK. V trimming: 1 base; J trimming: 4 bases; junction bases outside the gene matches: 8. The CDR3 length is 16 residues.

The CDR3 coding sequence is TGTGCCAGCAGTTCAGCCCGGGACAGGGTAAATGAAAAACTGTTTTTT. It translates to CASSSARDRVNEKLFF. This rearrangement joins TRBV6-5 to TRBJ1-4; 9 nucleotides line up with TRBD1. With 4 bases clipped from V and 5 bases from J, the junction kept 8 bases outside the gene matches. Germline CDR1 MNHEY, CDR2 SVGAGI. The CDR3 length is 16 residues.

The chain is built from TRBV25-1 and TRBJ1-1; unclear D gene. V was cut by 2 bases and J by 4 bases, with 14 bases left in between. Germline V CDR1 and CDR2: MGHDK, SYGVNS. This CDR3 region has 15 residues. CDR3 bases: TGTGCCAGCAGTGAAAACCCCCCAGGTCGCACTGAAGCTTTCTTT. It is translated as CASSENPPGRTEAFF.

The chain carries TRBV6-1 and TRBJ1-5; TRBD1 might be the D (6 bases). The CDR3 totals 14 residues. Germline CDR1 is MNHNS and CDR2 is SASEGT. The V end lost 4 bases, the J end lost 4 bases, and 11 bases lay between the germline ends. Written as DNA, the CDR3 is TGTGCCAGCAGTGTTATACAGGGAAATCAGCCCCAGCATTTT. It is translated as CASSVIQGNQPQHF.

The chain recombines TRBV7-9 with TRBJ2-2, with 7 bases aligning to TRBD1. The CDR3 covers 15 residues. The J segment lost 5 bases and the V segment lost 4 bases, leaving 7 bases of the junction unmatched. CDR1 is SEHNR and CDR2 is FQNEAQ in the germline V gene (reference sequence). The CDR3 protein is CASSSRQGKTGELFF. The DNA of the CDR3 is TGTGCCAGCAGCTCCCGACAGGGTAAAACCGGGGAGCTGTTTTTT. The whole variable domain, filled in from reference TRBV7-9 and TRBJ2-2, reads DTGVSQNPRHKITKRGQNVTFRCDPISEHNRLYWYRQTLGQGPEFLTYFQNEAQLEKSRLLSDRFSAERPKGSFSTLEIQRTEQGDSAMYLCASSSRQGKTGELFFGEGSRLTVL.

The V call is TRBV6-6, the J call TRBJ1-2, with D perhaps matching TRBD1 (5 bases). Trimming cost V 3 bases and J 6 bases, with 20 bases left between them. The V gene's germline CDR1 is MNHNY and CDR2 SVGAGI (reference sequence). The CDR3 totals 16 residues. CDR3 in amino acids: CASSYNVRADRDGYTF. CDR3 nucleotides: TGTGCCAGCAGTTATAATGTCAGGGCGGATCGGGATGGCTACACCTTC.

The chain employs TRBV11-2 and TRBJ2-2; 9 positions agree with TRBD2. V lost 7 bases to trimming and J lost 6 bases; unmatched junction nucleotides: 15. The CDR3 has 17 amino acids. The germline gives CDR1 SGHAT, CDR2 FQNNGV. For the CDR3, the DNA is TGTGCCAGCACCCCTCAGCTGGCGGGAGGGTGGTCCGGGGAGCTGTTTTTT. Translation: CASTPQLAGGWSGELFF.

The chain employs TRBV5-6 and TRBJ2-3, with no clear D. Germline values: CDR1 SGHDT, CDR2 YYEEEE. Trimming took 4 bases from V and 0 from J, leaving 12 bases between them. The CDR3 runs to 15 residues. The CDR3 coding sequence is TGTGCCAGCAGCGAGGCGTACTCTAGCACAGATACGCAGTATTTT. Translation: CASSEAYSSTDTQYF.

The J gene is TRBJ1-1, the V gene TRBV5-1, with 8 bases fitting TRBD1. CDR1 is SGHRS, CDR2 YFSETQ, per germline. The CDR3 sequence is 15 residues long. Trimming took 1 base from V and 3 from J; bases not matched to a gene: 5. The CDR3 loop reads CASSLSQGAYTEAFF. CDR3 bases: TGCGCCAGCAGCTTGTCTCAGGGGGCGTACACTGAAGCTTTCTTT.

V usage is TRBV7-8 and J usage is TRBJ2-7; tentative D call: TRBD2 (5 bases). Per germline, CDR1 SGHVS and CDR2 FQNEAQ. The CDR3 has 15 residues. Between the trimmed V and J ends, which lost 1 base and 2 bases, there was a span of 12 bases. This CDR3 reads CASSLGRTRAYEQYF. The CDR3 region has the DNA TGTGCCAGCAGCTTAGGGCGGACGAGGGCCTACGAGCAGTACTTC.

This sequence joins TRBV11-2 and TRBJ2-7; tentative D call: TRBD2 (6 bases). CDR3 length: 16 amino acids. Germline V lookup: CDR1 SGHAT, CDR2 FQNNGV. V lost 5 bases to trimming and J lost 3 bases, with 20 bases between them. In nucleotides, the CDR3 is TGTGCCAGCAGCCCCCTCAGTTTCGGGACTGGCTACGAGCAGTACGTC. It yields the protein CASSPLSFGTGYEQYV.